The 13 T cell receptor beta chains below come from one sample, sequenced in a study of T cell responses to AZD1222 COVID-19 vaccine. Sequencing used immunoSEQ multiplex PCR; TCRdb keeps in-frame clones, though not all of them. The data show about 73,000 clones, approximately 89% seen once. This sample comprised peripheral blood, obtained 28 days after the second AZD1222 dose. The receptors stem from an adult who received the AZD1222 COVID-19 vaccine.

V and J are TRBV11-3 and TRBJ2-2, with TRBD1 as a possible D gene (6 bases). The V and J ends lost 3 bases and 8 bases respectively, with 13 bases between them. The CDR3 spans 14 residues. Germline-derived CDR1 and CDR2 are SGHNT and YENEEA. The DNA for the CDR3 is TGTGCCAGCAGCTTGATACAGGGACCGGGGGAGCTGTTTTTT. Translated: CASSLIQGPGELFF.

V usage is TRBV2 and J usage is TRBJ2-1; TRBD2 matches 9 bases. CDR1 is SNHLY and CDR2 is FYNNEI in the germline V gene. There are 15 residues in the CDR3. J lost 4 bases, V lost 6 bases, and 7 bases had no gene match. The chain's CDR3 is CASRTGTSSYNEQFF. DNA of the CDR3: TGTGCCAGCAGGACCGGGACTAGCTCATACAATGAGCAGTTCTTC. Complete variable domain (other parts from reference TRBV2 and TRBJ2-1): EPEVTQTPSHQVTQMGQEVILRCVPISNHLYFYWYRQILGQKVEFLVSFYNNEISEKSEIFDDQFSVERPDGSNFTLKIRSTKLEDSAMYFCASRTGTSSYNEQFFGPGTRLTVL.

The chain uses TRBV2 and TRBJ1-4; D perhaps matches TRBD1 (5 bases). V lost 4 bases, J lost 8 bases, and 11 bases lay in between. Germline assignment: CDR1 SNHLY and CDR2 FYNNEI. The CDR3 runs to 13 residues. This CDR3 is CASSVEAGEKLFF. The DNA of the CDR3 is TGTGCCAGCAGTGTCGAAGCAGGGGAAAAACTGTTTTTT.

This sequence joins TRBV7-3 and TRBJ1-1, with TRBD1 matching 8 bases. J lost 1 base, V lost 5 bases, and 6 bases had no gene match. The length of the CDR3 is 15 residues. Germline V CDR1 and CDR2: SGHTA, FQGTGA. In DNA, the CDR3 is TGTGCCAGCAGCCCGCAAGGACAGGGGAACACTGAAGCTTTCTTT. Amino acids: CASSPQGQGNTEAFF.

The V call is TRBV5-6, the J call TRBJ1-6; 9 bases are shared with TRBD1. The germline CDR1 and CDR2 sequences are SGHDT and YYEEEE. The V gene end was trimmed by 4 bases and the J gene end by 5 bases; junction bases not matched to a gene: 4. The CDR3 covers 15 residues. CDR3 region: CASSTQGADNSPLHF. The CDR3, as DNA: TGTGCCAGCAGCACACAGGGGGCCGATAATTCACCCCTCCACTTT.

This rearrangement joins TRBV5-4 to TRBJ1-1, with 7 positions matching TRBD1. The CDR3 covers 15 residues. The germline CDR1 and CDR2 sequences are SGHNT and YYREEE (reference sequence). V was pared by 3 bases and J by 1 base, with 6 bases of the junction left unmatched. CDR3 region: CASSSAGGWNTEAFF. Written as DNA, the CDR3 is TGTGCCAGCAGCTCCGCAGGGGGTTGGAACACTGAAGCTTTCTTT.

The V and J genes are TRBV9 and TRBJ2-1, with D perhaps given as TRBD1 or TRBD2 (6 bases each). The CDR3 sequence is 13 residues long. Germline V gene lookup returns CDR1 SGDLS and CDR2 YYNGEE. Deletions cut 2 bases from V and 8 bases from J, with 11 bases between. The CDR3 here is CASSVEGGYEQFF. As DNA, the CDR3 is TGTGCCAGCAGCGTGGAGGGGGGCTATGAGCAGTTCTTC.

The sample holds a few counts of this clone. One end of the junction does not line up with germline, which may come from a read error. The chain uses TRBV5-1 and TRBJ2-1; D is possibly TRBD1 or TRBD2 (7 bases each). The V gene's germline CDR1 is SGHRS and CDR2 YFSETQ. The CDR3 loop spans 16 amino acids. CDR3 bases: TGCGCCAGCAGCTGGACAGGACTAGTCTCCCACAATGAGCAGTTCTTC. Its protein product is CASSWTGLVSHNEQFF.

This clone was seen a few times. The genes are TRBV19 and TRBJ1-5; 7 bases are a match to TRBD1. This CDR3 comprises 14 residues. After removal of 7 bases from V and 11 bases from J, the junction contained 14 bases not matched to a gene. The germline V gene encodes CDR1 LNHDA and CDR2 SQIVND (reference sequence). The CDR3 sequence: CASNPPQGHWAQHF. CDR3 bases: TGTGCCAGTAACCCCCCACAGGGGCATTGGGCCCAGCATTTT. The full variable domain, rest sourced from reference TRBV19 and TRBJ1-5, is DGGITQSPKYLFRKEGQNVTLSCEQNLNHDAMYWYRQDPGQGLRLIYYSQIVNDFQKGDIAEGYSVSREKKESFPLTVTSAQKNPTAFYLCASNPPQGHWAQHFGDGTRLSIL.

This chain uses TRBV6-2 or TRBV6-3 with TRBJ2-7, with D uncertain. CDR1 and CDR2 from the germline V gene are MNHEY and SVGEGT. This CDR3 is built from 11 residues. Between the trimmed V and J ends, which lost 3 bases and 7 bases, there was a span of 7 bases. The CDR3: CASSYKVEQYF. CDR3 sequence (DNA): TGTGCCAGCAGTTATAAGGTAGAGCAGTACTTC.

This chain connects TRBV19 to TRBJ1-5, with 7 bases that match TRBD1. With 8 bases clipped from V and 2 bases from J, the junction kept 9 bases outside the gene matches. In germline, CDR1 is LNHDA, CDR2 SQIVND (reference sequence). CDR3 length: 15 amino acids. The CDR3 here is CASAGNRGGNQPQHF. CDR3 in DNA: TGTGCCAGTGCCGGGAACAGGGGTGGCAATCAGCCCCAGCATTTT.

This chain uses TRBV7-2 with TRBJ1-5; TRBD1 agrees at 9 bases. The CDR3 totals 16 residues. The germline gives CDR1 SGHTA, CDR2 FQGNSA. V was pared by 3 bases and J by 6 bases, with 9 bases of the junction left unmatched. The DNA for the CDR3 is TGTGCCAGCAGCTTCAAGGACAGGGGTTTCGGTCAGCCCCAGCATTTT. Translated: CASSFKDRGFGQPQHF. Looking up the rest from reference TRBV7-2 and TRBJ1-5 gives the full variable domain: GAGVSQSPSNKVTEKGKDVELRCDPISGHTALYWYRQSLGQGLEFLIYFQGNSAPDKSGLPSDRFSAERTGGSVSTLTIQRTQQEDSAVYLCASSFKDRGFGQPQHFGDGTRLSIL.

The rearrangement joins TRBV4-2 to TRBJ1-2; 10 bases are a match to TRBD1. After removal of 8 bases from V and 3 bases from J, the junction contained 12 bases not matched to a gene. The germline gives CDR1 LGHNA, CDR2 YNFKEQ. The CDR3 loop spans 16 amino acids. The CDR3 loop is CASAKSGQGSDYGYTF. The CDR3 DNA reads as TGTGCCAGCGCGAAATCGGGACAGGGGAGCGACTATGGCTACACCTTC.